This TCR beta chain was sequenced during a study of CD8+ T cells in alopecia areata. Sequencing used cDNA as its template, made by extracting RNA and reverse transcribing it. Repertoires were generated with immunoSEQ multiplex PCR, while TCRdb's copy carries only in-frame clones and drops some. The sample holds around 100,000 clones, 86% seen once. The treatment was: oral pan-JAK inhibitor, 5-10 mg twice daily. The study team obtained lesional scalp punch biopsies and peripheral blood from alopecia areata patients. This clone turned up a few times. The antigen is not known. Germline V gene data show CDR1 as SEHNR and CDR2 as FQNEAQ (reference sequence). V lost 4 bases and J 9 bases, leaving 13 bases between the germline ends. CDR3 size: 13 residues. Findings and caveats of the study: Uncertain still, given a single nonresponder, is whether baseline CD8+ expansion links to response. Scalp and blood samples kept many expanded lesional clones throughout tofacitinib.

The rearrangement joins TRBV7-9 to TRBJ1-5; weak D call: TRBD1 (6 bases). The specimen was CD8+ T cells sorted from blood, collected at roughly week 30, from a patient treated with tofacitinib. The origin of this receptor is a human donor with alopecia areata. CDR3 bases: TGTGCCAGCAGCTCGAAACAGGGAGGGCCCCAGCATTTT. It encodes CASSSKQGGPQHF.